One sample yielded the 26 T cell receptor beta chains listed below, sequenced in a study of T cell changes during pregnancy in multiple sclerosis. The method was immunoSEQ multiplex PCR; TCRdb's version includes in-frame clones alone and lacks a portion of them. Altogether tens of thousands of clones are present, about 92% being singletons, with the ten largest covering around 1.9%. Sequenced here: peripheral blood, sampled in the second trimester of pregnancy. The receptors here all came from a female donor with multiple sclerosis, enrolled in a pregnancy study.

The chain couples TRBV7-8 to TRBJ2-7; the match to TRBD1 covers 7 bases. With V trimmed by 2 bases and J by 3 bases, 7 bases remained unmatched. The length of the CDR3 is 15 residues. CDR1 and CDR2 from the germline V gene are SGHVS and FQNEAQ. The CDR3, as DNA: TGTGCCAGCAGCTTAAGACAGGGTCTTAACTACGAGCAGTACTTC. This gives the protein CASSLRQGLNYEQYF.

The table lists this clone with a count of one. The chain joins TRBV5-1 to TRBJ2-7; 9 bases line up with TRBD1. V lost 3 bases and J lost 3; bases outside the gene matches: 4. The CDR3 has 14 amino acids. Germline CDR1 and CDR2: SGHRS and YFSETQ. CDR3 protein: CASSSGQGYYEQYF. The CDR3 region has the DNA TGCGCCAGCAGCTCCGGACAGGGGTACTACGAGCAGTACTTC. The variable domain in full, completed from reference TRBV5-1 and TRBJ2-7, reads KAGVTQTPRYLIKTRGQQVTLSCSPISGHRSVSWYQQTPGQGLQFLFEYFSETQRNKGNFPGRFSGRQFSNSRSEMNVSTLELGDSALYLCASSSGQGYYEQYFGPGTRLTVT.

CDR3 nucleotides: TGCGCCAGCAACTCGGCGGGGGGGAACACTGAAGCTTTCTTT. Translating gives CASNSAGGNTEAFF. The chain couples TRBV5-1 to TRBJ1-1; possibly TRBD1 for D (5 bases). CDR3 length: 14 residues. The V and J ends lost 6 bases and 1 base respectively, with 13 bases between them. Germline lookup yields CDR1 SGHRS and CDR2 YFSETQ.

The V and J genes are TRBV18 and TRBJ2-5; TRBD1 is a possible D gene (5 bases). The V end lost 6 bases, the J end lost 1 base, and 15 bases lay between the germline ends. This CDR3 comprises 15 residues. CDR1 is KGHSH and CDR2 is LQKENI in the germline V gene. The CDR3 here is CASSLTRGFQETQYF. The DNA of the CDR3 is TGTGCCAGCTCTCTTACAAGGGGTTTCCAAGAGACCCAGTACTTC.

The chain employs TRBV11-2 and TRBJ2-3; 7 bases agree with TRBD2. This CDR3 spans 15 amino acids. The V gene's germline CDR1 is SGHAT and CDR2 FQNNGV. With V trimmed by 4 bases and J by 3 bases, 7 bases remained unmatched. The CDR3 region is CASSSGLGVTDTQYF. Here the CDR3 DNA reads TGTGCCAGCAGCTCCGGACTAGGAGTGACAGATACGCAGTATTTT.

The chain recombines TRBV30 with TRBJ2-7; 11 bases match TRBD1. The V gene end was trimmed by 3 bases and the J gene end by 2 bases; junction bases not matched to a gene: 9. CDR3 length equals 16 residues. Germline V gene data show CDR1 as GTSNPN and CDR2 as SVGIG (reference sequence). The CDR3: CAWSGGTDRGPYEQYF. CDR3 DNA sequence: TGTGCCTGGAGCGGTGGGACGGACAGGGGGCCCTACGAGCAGTACTTC.

This chain joins TRBV7-9 and TRBJ2-3; perhaps TRBD2 as D (5 bases). Deletions cut 5 bases from V and 6 bases from J, with 9 bases between. This CDR3 has 12 residues. The germline gives CDR1 SEHNR, CDR2 FQNEAQ (reference sequence). The CDR3 DNA reads as TGTGCCAGCAGCGGGCGGGCGGATACGCAGTATTTT. Translating it yields CASSGRADTQYF. The full variable domain, in which reference TRBV7-9 and TRBJ2-3 provide the parts outside the CDR3, is DTGVSQNPRHKITKRGQNVTFRCDPISEHNRLYWYRQTLGQGPEFLTYFQNEAQLEKSRLLSDRFSAERPKGSFSTLEIQRTEQGDSAMYLCASSGRADTQYFGPGTRLTVL.

The chain employs TRBV13 and TRBJ2-1; possibly TRBD2 for D (6 bases). The CDR3 has 14 amino acids. The germline CDR1 and CDR2 sequences are PRHDT and FYEKMQ (reference sequence). Deletions cut 5 bases from V and 5 bases from J, with 13 bases between. CDR3 nucleotide sequence: TGTGCCAGCAGCACGGAGGGCCGGGACAATGAGCAGTTCTTC. Amino acid sequence: CASSTEGRDNEQFF.

This clone was counted between two and nine times. The genes are TRBV2 and TRBJ1-2; possibly TRBD1 for D (6 bases). Trimming took off 9 bases at V and 1 base at J, with 12 bases between the two ends. The CDR3 loop spans 13 amino acids. Germline V gives CDR1 SNHLY, CDR2 FYNNEI. CDR3 sequence: CASRDIINYGYTF. In nucleotides, the CDR3 is TGTGCCAGTCGGGACATAATTAACTATGGCTACACCTTC.

The rearrangement joins TRBV28 to TRBJ2-1; 11 bases match TRBD2. The CDR3 contains 16 residues. Germline V CDR1 and CDR2: MDHEN, SYDVKM. J was trimmed by 2 bases and V by 5 bases; bases with no gene match: 5. Written as DNA, the CDR3 is TGTGCCAGCAGTCGACCGGGACTAGCGGCCTACAATGAGCAGTTCTTC. Encoded protein: CASSRPGLAAYNEQFF. Looking up the rest from reference TRBV28 and TRBJ2-1 gives the full variable domain: DVKVTQSSRYLVKRTGEKVFLECVQDMDHENMFWYRQDPGLGLRLIYFSYDVKMKEKGDIPEGYSVSREKKERFSLILESASTNQTSMYLCASSRPGLAAYNEQFFGPGTRLTVL.

V usage is TRBV18 and J usage is TRBJ2-1; the match to TRBD2 covers 7 bases. Germline V gene lookup returns CDR1 KGHSH and CDR2 LQKENI. The J segment lost 9 bases and the V segment lost 1 base, leaving 12 bases of the junction unmatched. The length of the CDR3 is 16 residues. CDR3 bases: TGTGCCAGCTCACCACTACCGGGAGGAGAAAAGAGTGAGCAGTTCTTC. It translates to CASSPLPGGEKSEQFF.

The V and J genes are TRBV7-6 and TRBJ2-3; no reliable D call. The CDR3 runs to 13 residues. V was pared by 4 bases and J by 10 bases, with 15 bases between. Germline loops: CDR1 SGHVS, CDR2 FNYEAQ. The CDR3 sequence is CASSSSLTVSQYF. The CDR3 DNA is TGTGCCAGCAGCTCGTCTCTCACGGTCTCGCAGTATTTT.

CDR3 in DNA: TGCGCCAGCAGCCACGTCGGACTGTCGAACACTGAAGCTTTCTTT. It is translated as CASSHVGLSNTEAFF. The chain has TRBV4-3 and TRBJ1-1; D is uncertain. The CDR3 is 15 residues long. CDR1 LGHNA and CDR2 YSLEER come from the germline V gene. V was pared by 3 bases and J by 1 base, with 12 bases between.

This chain links TRBV11-3 with TRBJ2-5; 9 bases map to TRBD2. Germline assignment: CDR1 SGHNT and CDR2 YENEEA. V was clipped by 5 bases and J by 5 bases; unmatched bases: 12. The CDR3 consists of 16 residues. CDR3 residues: CASSRLTGREGETQYF. The CDR3 DNA reads TGTGCCAGCAGCCGCCTGACTGGGCGGGAGGGCGAGACCCAGTACTTC.

The chain uses TRBV4-2 and TRBJ2-1; the D gene is possibly TRBD1 (5 bases). V shed 4 bases and J shed 4 bases, with 14 bases lying between them. This CDR3 comprises 15 residues. Germline CDR1 LGHNA, CDR2 YNFKEQ. The CDR3 protein is CASSPVGNRYNEQFF. CDR3 sequence (DNA): TGTGCCAGCAGCCCAGTGGGGAACAGGTACAATGAGCAGTTCTTC.

V gene TRBV15 combines with J gene TRBJ1-1; D may be TRBD1 (6 bases). The V end was cut by 0 bases, the J end by 8 bases, with 19 bases between. CDR1 LNHNV and CDR2 YYDKDF come from the germline V gene (reference sequence). The CDR3 loop spans 16 amino acids. The CDR3 sequence is CATSREMQGPIFEAFF. DNA of the CDR3: TGTGCCACCAGCAGAGAAATGCAGGGGCCCATTTTCGAAGCTTTCTTT.

This rearrangement joins TRBV4-2 to TRBJ2-2, with D possibly being TRBD1 (6 bases). V was cut by 4 bases and J by 6 bases, with 12 bases left in between. Germline V gene sequence: CDR1 LGHNA, CDR2 YNFKEQ. The CDR3 loop spans 14 amino acids. The CDR3 bases are TGTGCCAGCAGCCCCCTACAGGGCGCCGGGGAGCTGTTTTTT. Translated: CASSPLQGAGELFF.

The chain combines TRBV30 with TRBJ1-2; 7 nucleotides agree with TRBD1. The CDR3 runs to 14 residues. With V trimmed by 0 bases and J by 7 bases, 8 bases remained unmatched. The germline V gene encodes CDR1 GTSNPN and CDR2 SVGIG (reference sequence). CDR3 coding DNA: TGTGCCTGGAGTGTTCGGCAGGGGGGTAGTGGCTACACCTTC. Translating gives CAWSVRQGGSGYTF.

This chain joins TRBV11-3 and TRBJ2-3; TRBD2 aligns across 11 bases. CDR1 and CDR2 from the germline V gene are SGHNT and YENEEA. Trimming at V came to 4 bases and at J to 1 base, leaving 7 bases not matched to a gene. The CDR3 is 17 amino acids. The CDR3 loop reads CASSYDLAGGRTDTQYF. CDR3 DNA sequence: TGTGCCAGCAGCTACGATCTAGCGGGAGGACGCACAGATACGCAGTATTTT.

The chain uses TRBV5-1 and TRBJ1-4, with 10 bases lining up with TRBD1. Trimming at V came to 0 bases and at J to 7 bases, leaving 3 bases not matched to a gene. Looked up from germline, CDR1 is SGHRS and CDR2 is YFSETQ. CDR3 length: 15 amino acids. Written as DNA, the CDR3 is TGCGCCAGCAGCTTGGTGGGGACAGGGGTTGAAAAACTGTTTTTT. This translates into CASSLVGTGVEKLFF.

The chain joins TRBV19 to TRBJ1-5; unclear D gene. The CDR3 length is 15 residues. The germline gives CDR1 LNHDA, CDR2 SQIVND (reference sequence). Trimming pared 2 bases from V and 5 bases from J, leaving 13 bases between. CDR3 in DNA: TGTGCCAGTAGTATAACGGTCCGAGGCCATCAGCCCCAGCATTTT. It codes for CASSITVRGHQPQHF.

The CDR3 DNA is TGTGCCAGTAGTATGTGGGGGGATGCATCCGGTGAAAAACTGTTTTTT. This gives the protein CASSMWGDASGEKLFF. This rearrangement joins TRBV19 to TRBJ1-4; D is possibly TRBD1 (5 bases). The V and J ends lost 3 bases and 7 bases respectively, with 18 bases between them. This CDR3 region has 16 residues. CDR1 is LNHDA, CDR2 SQIVND, per germline (reference sequence).

The chain combines TRBV28 with TRBJ1-5; 9 bases align to TRBD1. J lost 6 bases, V lost 4 bases, and 7 bases had no gene match. CDR1 MDHEN and CDR2 SYDVKM come from the germline V gene. The CDR3 has 15 residues. The CDR3 bases are TGTGCCAGCAGTTGGGGACAGGGAAGGGCTCAGCCCCAGCATTTT. Translated: CASSWGQGRAQPQHF. Drawing the rest from reference TRBV28 and TRBJ1-5, the complete variable domain is DVKVTQSSRYLVKRTGEKVFLECVQDMDHENMFWYRQDPGLGLRLIYFSYDVKMKEKGDIPEGYSVSREKKERFSLILESASTNQTSMYLCASSWGQGRAQPQHFGDGTRLSIL.

This chain connects TRBV6-1 to TRBJ2-2, with 10 nucleotides matching TRBD2. Germline V lookup: CDR1 MNHNS, CDR2 SASEGT. With 4 bases clipped from V and 0 bases from J, the junction kept 2 bases outside the gene matches. CDR3 length: 16 residues. In nucleotides, the CDR3 is TGTGCCAGCAGTGGGACTAGCGGAACGAACACCGGGGAGCTGTTTTTT. Translating it yields CASSGTSGTNTGELFF.

This chain uses TRBV4-3 with TRBJ2-4; 9 bases are shared with TRBD2. In germline, CDR1 is LGHNA, CDR2 YSLEER. The CDR3 sequence is 16 residues long. The junction had 11 bases not matched to a gene; V was cut back by 3 bases and J by 8 bases. The CDR3 region is CASSQQIAGEGDIQYF. The CDR3 region has the DNA TGCGCCAGCAGCCAGCAAATAGCGGGAGAGGGGGACATTCAGTACTTC.

V usage is TRBV6-1 and J usage is TRBJ2-7; 15 bases agree with TRBD2. V shed 3 bases, J shed 6 bases, and the junction held 9 bases outside the gene matches. Germline lookup yields CDR1 MNHNS and CDR2 SASEGT. This CDR3 has 17 amino acids. CDR3 nucleotide sequence: TGTGCCAGCAGTGATCCCTGGACTAGCGGGAGGGCCGGCGAGCAGTACTTC. This encodes CASSDPWTSGRAGEQYF.